These T cell receptor beta chains were read from a single sample in a study of CD8 T cells in ankylosing spondylitis. Each CDR3 protein gets one entry after TCRdb re-called the 5' RACE reads with MiXCR. There are approximately 300,000 distinct CDR3 sequences in the sample; 6.5% to 10% occur only once, and about 15% lies in the top ten. The material sequenced was blood, either unsorted or a sorted T cell fraction (not recorded which). Receptors originate from a male donor with ankylosing spondylitis. Each CDR3 is given with its conserved first and last residue. D genes are given only for firm matches. Clone sizes are given selectively: once, few, many, or a class where the clone is expanded.

>TRBV20-1|TRBJ1-1|NA|many
TGCAGTGCACTTCCCCCGAACACTGAAGCTTTCTTT
CSALPPNTEAFF
>TRBV5-1|TRBJ2-3|TRBD2|few
TGCGCCAGCAGCTCCTCTCTAGCGGGAGGGCCAGATACGCAGTATTTT
CASSSSLAGGPDTQYF
>TRBV11-2|TRBJ2-1|TRBD2|many
TGTGCCAGCAGCTTTACGGTAGCGGGGTACAATGAGCAGTTCTTC
CASSFTVAGYNEQFF
>TRBV5-1|TRBJ2-3|NA|NA
TGCGCCAGCAGGGCAAGCGGGACAGATACGCAGTATTTT
CASRASGTDTQYF
>TRBV18|TRBJ1-6|NA|NA
TGTGCCAGCTCACCAGGGCATTCACCCCTCCACTTT
CASSPGHSPLHF
>TRBV25-1|TRBJ1-1|NA|few
TGTGCCAGCAGTGGTGAGGGGCACACTGAAGCTTTCTTT
CASSGEGHTEAFF
>TRBV6-2/TRBV6-3|TRBJ2-1|TRBD2|NA
TGTGCCAGCAGTTACTCGATGACCCTAGCGGGAGTCTCCTACAATGAGCAGTTCTTC
CASSYSMTLAGVSYNEQFF
>TRBV5-5|TRBJ1-4|NA|many
TGTGCCAGCAGCTTGCTTAGAGGCGGGGAAAAACTGTTTTTT
CASSLLRGGEKLFF
>TRBV12-3/TRBV12-4|TRBJ2-3|NA|NA
TGTGCCAGCAGTACAGGAGGGGGCACAGATACGCAGTATTTT
CASSTGGGTDTQYF
>TRBV5-1|TRBJ2-1|TRBD2|few
TGCGCCAGCAGCTTGCAAGCGGGAGAGGGGCATGAGCAGTTCTTC
CASSLQAGEGHEQFF
>TRBV4-1|TRBJ2-2|NA|few
TGCGCCAGCAGCCACCGGGCCTCTCCCGGGGAGCTGTTTTTT
CASSHRASPGELFF
>TRBV7-8|TRBJ2-3|NA|many
TGTGCCAGCAGCTCTACACTACTAGCCGTCCCAGATACGCAGTATTTT
CASSSTLLAVPDTQYF
>TRBV7-3|TRBJ1-1|NA|NA
TGTGCCAGCAGCTTCACCGGGACAAGCGAAGCTTTCTTT
CASSFTGTSEAFF
>TRBV29-1|TRBJ1-4|NA|NA
TGCAGCGGGCAGAGTGCAACTAATGAAAAACTGTTTTTT
CSGQSATNEKLFF
>TRBV10-3|TRBJ2-7|NA|NA
TGTGCCATCAGTGAGGCCGGGGTCGAGCAGTACTTC
CAISEAGVEQYF
>TRBV2|TRBJ2-7|NA|few
TGTGCCAGCAACGCCCCGGGACATACCTCAAGGAGGCCCTACGAGCAGTACTTC
CASNAPGHTSRRPYEQYF
>TRBV29-1|TRBJ1-1|TRBD1|many
TGCAGCGGAACGGGACAGGGGAACACTGAAGCTTTCTTT
CSGTGQGNTEAFF
>TRBV9|TRBJ2-1|NA|few
TGTGCCAGCGGGAAAAGCCGGGCGGGACACAATGAGCAGTTCTTC
CASGKSRAGHNEQFF
>TRBV6-2/TRBV6-3|TRBJ1-1|TRBD1|NA
TGTGCCAGCAGTTATTTTCAGGGGGCTTCGGGTGAAGCTTTCTTT
CASSYFQGASGEAFF
>TRBV27|TRBJ2-5|NA|NA
TGTGCCAGCAGTTTATCGGTCAGGCCATCGGGGACCCAGTACTTC
CASSLSVRPSGTQYF
>TRBV4-3|TRBJ2-2|NA|NA
TGCGCCAGCAGCCGAGGGTGGGACACCGGGGAGCTGTTTTTT
CASSRGWDTGELFF
>TRBV10-3|TRBJ2-7|NA|NA
TGTGCCATCAGCGGGGGCGGGGACCCAACCTACGAGCAGTACTTC
CAISGGGDPTYEQYF
>TRBV5-1|TRBJ2-1|TRBD2|NA
TGCGCCAGCAGCTCGGACCTAGCGGGAGACGGGTTCTTC
CASSSDLAGDGFF
>TRBV20-1|TRBJ2-5|NA|NA
TGCAGTGCTAGAGTTTGGGACCGAGACGAGACCCAGTACTTC
CSARVWDRDETQYF
>TRBV12-3/TRBV12-4|TRBJ2-2|NA|many
TGTGCCAGCAGTTTGGGGCAGCCCGGCGGGGAGCTGTTTTTT
CASSLGQPGGELFF
>TRBV5-1|TRBJ1-5|NA|many
TGCGCCAGCAGCTGGACCGGCAATCAGCCCCAGCATTTT
CASSWTGNQPQHF